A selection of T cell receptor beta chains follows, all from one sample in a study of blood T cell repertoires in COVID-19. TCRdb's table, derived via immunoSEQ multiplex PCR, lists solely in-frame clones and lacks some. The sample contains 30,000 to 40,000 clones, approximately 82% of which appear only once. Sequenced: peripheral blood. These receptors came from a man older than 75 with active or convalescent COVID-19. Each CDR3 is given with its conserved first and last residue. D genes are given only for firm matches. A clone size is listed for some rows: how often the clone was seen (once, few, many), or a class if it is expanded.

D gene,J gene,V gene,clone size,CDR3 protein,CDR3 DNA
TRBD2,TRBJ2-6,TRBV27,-,CASSSASGPSGANVLTF,TGTGCCAGCAGTTCGGCTAGCGGGCCTTCTGGGGCCAACGTCCTGACTTTC
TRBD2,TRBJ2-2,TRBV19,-,CASSNGGGYTGELFF,TGTGCCAGTAGTAATGGGGGGGGTTACACCGGGGAGCTGTTTTTT
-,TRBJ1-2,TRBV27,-,CASSSTDNGYTF,TGTGCCAGCAGTTCAACAGACAATGGCTACACCTTC
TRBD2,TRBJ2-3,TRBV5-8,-,CASSPLRIAGVIF,TGTGCCAGCAGCCCCCTCAGGATAGCGGGAGTGATCTTT
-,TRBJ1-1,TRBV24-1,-,CATSEAGPSNTEAFF,TGTGCCACCAGTGAGGCGGGACCCTCGAACACTGAAGCTTTCTTT
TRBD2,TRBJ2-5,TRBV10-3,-,CAISEREEETQYF,TGTGCCATCAGTGAACGGGAGGAAGAGACCCAGTACTTC
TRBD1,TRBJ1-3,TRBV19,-,CASTHYRGLSGNTIYF,TGTGCCAGTACCCACTACAGGGGCCTCTCTGGAAACACCATATATTTT
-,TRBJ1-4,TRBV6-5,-,CASSPQNNNEKLFF,TGTGCCAGCAGTCCACAGAATAATAATGAAAAACTGTTTTTT
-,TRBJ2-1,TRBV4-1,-,CASSQEGSAHNEQFF,TGCGCCAGCAGCCAAGAGGGGAGTGCACACAATGAGCAGTTCTTC
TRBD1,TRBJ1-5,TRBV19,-,CASRFRDRGGQPQHF,TGTGCCAGTAGGTTCCGGGACAGGGGGGGCCAGCCCCAGCATTTT
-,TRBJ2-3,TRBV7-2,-,CASSLAEGTDTQYF,TGTGCCAGCAGCTTAGCGGAGGGGACAGATACGCAGTATTTT
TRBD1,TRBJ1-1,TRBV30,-,CAWTLKGGQGTRMGAFF,TGTGCCTGGACCCTAAAGGGAGGACAGGGAACCCGTATGGGTGCTTTCTTT
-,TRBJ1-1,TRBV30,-,CAWSVREGVLEAFF,TGTGCCTGGAGTGTTCGGGAGGGGGTCCTTGAAGCTTTCTTT
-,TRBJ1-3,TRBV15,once,CATSRDYLSRGNTIYF,TGTGCCACCAGCAGAGATTACTTGAGTAGAGGAAACACCATATATTTT
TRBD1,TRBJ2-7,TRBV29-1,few,CSVEDHRGHYEQYF,TGCAGCGTTGAAGATCACAGGGGGCACTACGAGCAGTACTTC
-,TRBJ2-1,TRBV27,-,CASSLNFRGTYNEQFF,TGTGCCAGCAGTTTAAATTTCAGGGGAACCTACAATGAGCAGTTCTTC
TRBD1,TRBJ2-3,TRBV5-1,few,CASSRGQGSTDTQYF,TGCGCCAGCAGCCGTGGACAGGGTAGCACAGATACGCAGTATTTT
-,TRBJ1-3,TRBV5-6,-,CASRPYGQSSGNTIYF,TGTGCCAGCAGGCCATATGGACAGAGCTCTGGAAACACCATATATTTT
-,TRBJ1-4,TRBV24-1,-,CATSDLNGKLFF,TGTGCCACCAGTGATTTGAACGGAAAACTGTTTTTT
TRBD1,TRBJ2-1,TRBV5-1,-,CASSSGDRATYNEQFF,TGCGCCAGCAGCTCCGGGGACAGGGCAACCTACAATGAGCAGTTCTTC
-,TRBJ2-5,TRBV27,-,CASSAVTGSQETQYF,TGTGCCAGCAGTGCCGTGACAGGTAGTCAAGAGACCCAGTACTTC
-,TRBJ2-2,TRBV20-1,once,CSASQTSFGELFF,TGCAGTGCTAGTCAAACTAGTTTCGGGGAGCTGTTTTTT
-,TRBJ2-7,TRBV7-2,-,CASSLEGGRHSYEQYF,TGTGCCAGCAGCTTAGAGGGGGGGCGACACTCCTACGAGCAGTACTTC
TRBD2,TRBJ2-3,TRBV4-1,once,CASSVGLAGDTQYF,TGCGCCAGCAGCGTTGGACTAGCGGGAGATACGCAGTATTTT
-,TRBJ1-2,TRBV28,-,CASSVTGKGYTF,TGTGCCAGCAGTGTTACAGGGAAAGGCTACACCTTC
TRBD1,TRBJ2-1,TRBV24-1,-,CATKGQGNNEQFF,TGTGCCACCAAGGGACAGGGTAACAATGAGCAGTTCTTC
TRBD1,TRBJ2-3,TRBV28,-,CASRTGGTDTQYF,TGTGCCAGCCGGACAGGGGGCACAGATACGCAGTATTTT
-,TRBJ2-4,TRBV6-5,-,CASSRATIQYF,TGTGCCAGCAGCAGGGCTACCATTCAGTACTTC